A single sample is the source of the 13 T cell receptor beta chains below, sequenced in a study of blood T cell repertoires in COVID-19. Profiling relied on immunoSEQ multiplex PCR, and the TCRdb table lists in-frame clones only, not all of them. The sample lists about 62,000 clones, more than 85% occurring once. The specimen was peripheral blood. The receptors were sampled from a man aged 70 or older with acute or convalescent COVID-19.

The CDR3 spells CASSLGLAADTQYF. The DNA of the CDR3 is TGTGCCAGCAGCCTGGGCCTGGCCGCAGATACGCAGTATTTT. The chain joins TRBV3-1 (or the pseudogene TRBV3-2) to TRBJ2-3; D is uncertain. The germline V and J ends were trimmed by 4 bases and 4 bases, with 12 bases remaining between them. Germline V CDR1 and CDR2: LGHDT, YNNKEL (reference sequence). The CDR3 extends over 14 amino acids.

This clone was found once. CDR3 DNA: TGTGCCAGCAGCCCCCGGGGAGACTCCTACGAGCAGTACTTC. This gives the protein CASSPRGDSYEQYF. V and J are TRBV5-6 and TRBJ2-7, with D tentatively TRBD2 (5 bases). Germline assignment: CDR1 SGHDT and CDR2 YYEEEE. Trimming removed 4 bases at V and 0 bases at J, with 11 bases between. This CDR3 is 14 amino acids long.

V and J are TRBV6-5 and TRBJ2-1; the match to TRBD2 covers 8 bases. The V gene end was trimmed by 8 bases and the J gene end by 3 bases; junction bases not matched to a gene: 6. Per germline, CDR1 MNHEY and CDR2 SVGAGI. CDR3 length equals 14 residues. The DNA for the CDR3 is TGTGCCAGCCGTACTAGCGGCGACTACAATGAGCAGTTCTTC. Protein product: CASRTSGDYNEQFF.

The V and J genes are TRBV7-7 and TRBJ2-7, with D perhaps TRBD1 (6 bases). Between the trimmed V and J ends, which lost 5 bases and 0 bases, there was a span of 14 bases. The CDR3 has 15 residues. Germline V CDR1 and CDR2: SSHAT, FNYEAQ (reference sequence). The CDR3 sequence: CASSLDQGSSYEQYF. CDR3 DNA: TGTGCCAGCAGCCTAGATCAGGGGTCCTCCTACGAGCAGTACTTC.

The CDR3: CASSQDSHLGLGSPLHF. In DNA form, the CDR3 reads TGTGCCAGCAGCCAAGATTCACATCTCGGGTTAGGTTCACCCCTCCACTTT. The gene calls are TRBV3-1 (or the pseudogene TRBV3-2) and TRBJ1-6; no firm D call. In germline, CDR1 is LGHDT, CDR2 YNNKEL (reference sequence). V lost 0 bases and J 9 bases, leaving 18 bases between the germline ends. CDR3 size: 17 residues.

The chain couples TRBV5-1 to TRBJ1-2; 7 bases agree with TRBD1. The germline V gene has CDR1 SGHRS and CDR2 YFSETQ. The CDR3 contains 17 residues. V was clipped by 0 bases and J by 0 bases; unmatched bases: 8. The CDR3 nucleotides are TGCGCCAGCAGCTTGGGGGGACAGACTGCTCCTAACTATGGCTACACCTTC. It translates to CASSLGGQTAPNYGYTF.

This clone has just a few counts. This rearrangement joins TRBV5-1 to TRBJ1-1; tentatively, D is TRBD1 (6 bases). Germline V CDR1 and CDR2: SGHRS, YFSETQ. This CDR3 spans 13 amino acids. Trimming pared 6 bases from V and 5 bases from J, leaving 14 bases between. DNA for the CDR3: TGCGCCAGCACCTTTACCACAGGGACTGAAGCTTTCTTT. Translation: CASTFTTGTEAFF.

The chain has TRBV7-8 and TRBJ2-5, with D hard to call. CDR3 length equals 15 residues. CDR1 and CDR2 from the germline V gene are SGHVS and FQNEAQ. V lost 5 bases and J 2 bases, leaving 15 bases between the germline ends. CDR3 nucleotide sequence: TGTGCCAGCAGCCAGGCCCGGTTACAGCAAGAGACCCAGTACTTC. Its protein product is CASSQARLQQETQYF. The full variable domain, in which reference TRBV7-8 and TRBJ2-5 provide the parts outside the CDR3, is GAGVSQSPRYKVAKRGQDVALRCDPISGHVSLFWYQQALGQGPEFLTYFQNEAQLDKSGLPSDRFFAERPEGSVSTLKIQRTQQEDSAVYLCASSQARLQQETQYFGPGTRLLVL.

The chain carries TRBV19 and TRBJ2-7; D call uncertain. Germline CDR1 is LNHDA and CDR2 is SQIVND (reference sequence). V lost 8 bases and J lost 4, with 12 bases in between. This CDR3 comprises 12 residues. CDR3 in DNA: TGTGCCAGTCTCGGTGACAAGTACGAGCAGTACTTC. Translated, it gives CASLGDKYEQYF.

The chain joins TRBV7-6 to TRBJ1-5, with a weak D call TRBD1 (5 bases). The V and J ends lost 3 bases and 0 bases respectively, with 9 bases between them. The CDR3 extends over 15 amino acids. CDR1 and CDR2 from the germline V gene are SGHVS and FNYEAQ. The CDR3 bases are TGTGCCAGCAGCTTGGGGGGGGATAGCAATCAGCCCCAGCATTTT. Amino acid sequence: CASSLGGDSNQPQHF.

V gene TRBV5-1 combines with J gene TRBJ2-7; D is possibly TRBD2 (5 bases). The V gene's germline CDR1 is SGHRS and CDR2 YFSETQ. The CDR3 consists of 15 residues. Trimming took 4 bases from V and 0 from J, leaving 14 bases between them. The CDR3 DNA reads as TGCGCCAGCAGCCCGGACGTCACTAGCTCCTACGAGCAGTACTTC. Translated, it gives CASSPDVTSSYEQYF.

This chain joins TRBV29-1 and TRBJ1-2, with D uncertain. The CDR3 covers 12 residues. Trimming left V 4 bases short and J 8 bases short, with 14 bases between. Germline V gene lookup returns CDR1 SQVTM and CDR2 ANQGSEA. This chain's CDR3 is CSVGITVNGYTF. The CDR3 bases are TGCAGCGTTGGGATTACAGTAAACGGCTACACCTTC.

This clone occurred once. This chain links TRBV11-3 with TRBJ1-6; 9 bases agree with TRBD1. V was pared by 7 bases and J by 0 bases, with 7 bases of the junction left unmatched. The CDR3 consists of 17 residues. Germline V lookup: CDR1 SGHNT, CDR2 YENEEA. Here the CDR3 DNA reads TGTGCCAGCAAGGCCGGGACAGGGACCTCCTATAATTCACCCCTCCACTTT. Its translation is CASKAGTGTSYNSPLHF.